These 8 T cell receptor beta chains share one sample of origin, sequenced in a study of blood T cell repertoires in COVID-19. Clones were read by immunoSEQ multiplex PCR, and TCRdb kept only the in-frame ones, dropping some. The sample includes hundreds of thousands of clones, more than 75% of them seen just once. Source material: PBMCs or T cells enriched from blood (not recorded which). Every receptor here comes from a woman between 55 and 75 years old in a cohort exposed to, infected with or recovered from COVID-19 (not recorded which).

This chain joins TRBV7-8 and TRBJ1-4; maybe TRBD1 (6 bases). The germline V gene encodes CDR1 SGHVS and CDR2 FQNEAQ. The length of the CDR3 is 15 residues. Trimming left V 2 bases short and J 8 bases short, with 15 bases between. The CDR3 coding sequence is TGTGCCAGCAGCTTACGCGCCGACAGGCCGGAAAAACTGTTTTTT. Translation: CASSLRADRPEKLFF.

J is TRBJ2-1 and V is TRBV7-8; 10 bases align to TRBD2. This CDR3 spans 17 amino acids. J gave up 6 bases and V 1 base, and 9 bases lay outside the gene matches. Looked up from germline, CDR1 is SGHVS and CDR2 is FQNEAQ. The DNA of the CDR3 is TGTGCCAGCAGCTTAGGCGGGCGCCTAGCGGGAGCCAATGAGCAGTTCTTC. Translating gives CASSLGGRLAGANEQFF.

V usage is TRBV18 and J usage is TRBJ2-1; 9 bases line up with TRBD1. The CDR3 covers 15 residues. The V and J ends lost 4 bases and 0 bases, in that order; junction bases with no gene match: 1. Germline assignment: CDR1 KGHSH and CDR2 LQKENI. The CDR3 bases are TGTGCCAGCTCACGACAGGGGGGCTCCTACAATGAGCAGTTCTTC. The encoded protein is CASSRQGGSYNEQFF.

The rearrangement links TRBV7-2 to TRBJ2-1; maybe TRBD2 (6 bases). CDR1 is SGHTA and CDR2 is FQGNSA in the germline V gene. V dropped 1 base and J dropped 0 bases, with 13 bases sitting between them. The CDR3 consists of 17 residues. The CDR3 region is CASSLGGGKSSYNEQFF. CDR3 sequence (DNA): TGTGCCAGCAGCTTAGGGGGCGGGAAGAGCTCCTACAATGAGCAGTTCTTC.

V gene TRBV14 combines with J gene TRBJ1-1; D is ambiguous. Trimming left V 1 base short and J 3 bases short, with 18 bases between. The CDR3 runs 17 residues. From germline, CDR1 is SGHDN and CDR2 FVKESK. The CDR3 DNA reads as TGTGCCAGCAGCCAAGCCCAAGAGGGATTTTGGGACACTGAAGCTTTCTTT. Protein: CASSQAQEGFWDTEAFF.

This chain links TRBV28 with TRBJ2-1, with 7 bases matching TRBD2. CDR1 is MDHEN, CDR2 SYDVKM, per germline. The junction had 10 bases not matched to a gene; V was cut back by 2 bases and J by 6 bases. CDR3 length: 16 residues. CDR3 DNA sequence: TGTGCCAGCAGTTTACGGGCGGGAGTTCGGGCCAATGAGCAGTTCTTC. Translation: CASSLRAGVRANEQFF.

The CDR3 region has the DNA TGCGCCAGCAGTGAAGTATGGGACAGTAGCCCAAAACCCCTCCACTTT. It encodes CASSEVWDSSPKPLHF. The rearrangement uses TRBV5-1 and TRBJ1-6; 7 positions match TRBD1. Germline values: CDR1 SGHRS, CDR2 YFSETQ. The trim removed 5 bases at V and 12 bases at J, leaving 17 bases unmatched. The CDR3 covers 16 residues. The full variable domain, in which reference TRBV5-1 and TRBJ1-6 provide the parts outside the CDR3, is KAGVTQTPRYLIKTRGQQVTLSCSPISGHRSVSWYQQTPGQGLQFLFEYFSETQRNKGNFPGRFSGRQFSNSRSEMNVSTLELGDSALYLCASSEVWDSSPKPLHFGNGTRLTVT.

The chain carries TRBV29-1 and TRBJ1-1, with no clear D. The CDR3 is 12 amino acids. CDR1 and CDR2 from the germline V gene are SQVTM and ANQGSEA. Trimming pared 5 bases from V and 1 base from J, leaving 8 bases between. The CDR3 DNA is TGCAGCGTTAAAACAGCGAACACTGAAGCTTTCTTT. As protein: CSVKTANTEAFF.